Presented here are 10 T cell receptor beta chains from one specimen sequenced in a study of blood T cell repertoires in COVID-19. The data were produced by immunoSEQ multiplex PCR, yet TCRdb's version contains in-frame clones alone and is incomplete. Found here are roughly 240,000 clones, roughly four fifths of them singletons; the top ten hold approximately 4.5%. The sample comprised peripheral blood. The receptors come from a woman aged 70-85 years with acute or convalescent COVID-19.

The rearrangement uses TRBV5-1 and TRBJ2-2, with D perhaps TRBD2 (6 bases). Per the germline V gene, CDR1 is SGHRS and CDR2 is YFSETQ. The CDR3 loop spans 15 amino acids. Trimming took 4 bases from V and 4 from J, leaving 14 bases between them. CDR3 protein: CASSPGLTFTGELFF. The DNA of the CDR3 is TGCGCCAGCAGCCCGGGACTGACCTTCACCGGGGAGCTGTTTTTT.

V is TRBV7-2 and J is TRBJ2-1, with 12 bases lining up with TRBD2. The length of the CDR3 is 16 residues. Germline loops: CDR1 SGHTA, CDR2 FQGNSA. Trimming took 4 bases from V and 10 from J; bases not matched to a gene: 11. CDR3 bases: TGTGCCAGCAGCTCCCGGGCTAGCGGGGGGGAAGTAGAGCAGTTCTTC. It translates to CASSSRASGGEVEQFF.

V and J are TRBV19 and TRBJ1-2; D remains ambiguous. The CDR3 is 13 amino acids. Germline V CDR1 and CDR2: LNHDA, SQIVND (reference sequence). V lost 10 bases, J lost 5 bases, and 17 bases lay in between. The CDR3 nucleotides are TGTGCCACCCGGACGGCCTCGGGATATGGCTACACCTTC. Its translation: CATRTASGYGYTF.

The V call is TRBV7-2, the J call TRBJ2-2; maybe TRBD1 (6 bases). The CDR3 spans 14 residues. Looked up from germline, CDR1 is SGHTA and CDR2 is FQGNSA. V was shortened by 7 bases and J by 4 bases, with 13 bases between the two germline ends. The CDR3 loop is CASTPTGSTGELFF. In nucleotides, the CDR3 is TGTGCCAGCACCCCGACAGGAAGCACCGGGGAGCTGTTTTTT.

This clone was found a few times. The genes are TRBV7-9 and TRBJ1-3; 7 bases fit TRBD1. The V gene end was trimmed by 5 bases and the J gene end by 6 bases; junction bases not matched to a gene: 16. CDR3 length equals 17 residues. CDR1 and CDR2 (germline): SEHNR, FQNEAQ (reference sequence). This CDR3 is CASSPDAGRDRENTIYF. The CDR3 bases are TGTGCCAGCAGCCCCGACGCCGGCCGAGACAGGGAAAACACCATATATTTT. Full variable domain (outside the CDR3, taken from reference TRBV7-9 and TRBJ1-3): DTGVSQNPRHKITKRGQNVTFRCDPISEHNRLYWYRQTLGQGPEFLTYFQNEAQLEKSRLLSDRFSAERPKGSFSTLEIQRTEQGDSAMYLCASSPDAGRDRENTIYFGEGSWLTVV.

This chain links TRBV28 with TRBJ1-2, with D tentatively TRBD1 (6 bases). The CDR3 has 14 residues. CDR1 and CDR2 (germline): MDHEN, SYDVKM. V lost 8 bases and J lost 4, with 17 bases in between. CDR3 protein: CASLPQGPGYGYTF. In DNA, the CDR3 is TGTGCCAGCCTCCCCCAGGGGCCGGGCTATGGCTACACCTTC.

The rearrangement uses TRBV30 and TRBJ1-6; TRBD1 aligns across 9 bases. The CDR3 sequence is 14 residues long. From germline, CDR1 is GTSNPN and CDR2 SVGIG (reference sequence). After removal of 0 bases from V and 9 bases from J, the junction contained 3 bases not matched to a gene. Here the CDR3 DNA reads TGTGCCTGGAGTGTGAGGACAGGGGTTTCACCCCTCCACTTT. Its protein product is CAWSVRTGVSPLHF.

The table lists this clone with a few counts. The rearrangement joins TRBV18 to TRBJ2-7; a possible D gene is TRBD2 (7 bases). The germline gives CDR1 KGHSH, CDR2 LQKENI. Trimming cost V 6 bases and J 6 bases, with 18 bases left between them. The CDR3 is 14 residues long. CDR3 DNA sequence: TGTGCCAGCTCGCCGGGGGGCGGGGTGGGCGAGCAGTACTTC. It translates to CASSPGGGVGEQYF.

This clone was counted between two and nine times. The chain employs TRBV3-1 (or the pseudogene TRBV3-2) and TRBJ1-6, with 11 positions matching TRBD1. Trimming cost V 0 bases and J 10 bases; bases outside gene matches: 11. The CDR3 is 18 amino acids. Germline V gene data show CDR1 as LGHDT and CDR2 as YNNKEL (reference sequence). This CDR3 is CASSQDRRTGGDGSPLHF. CDR3 nucleotides: TGTGCCAGCAGCCAAGATCGTCGGACAGGGGGCGACGGATCACCCCTCCACTTT.

This chain uses TRBV19 with TRBJ1-1; D is perhaps TRBD1 (6 bases). Trimming stripped 4 bases from V and 4 bases from J, with 13 bases between. CDR3 length equals 14 residues. Germline V gene data show CDR1 as LNHDA and CDR2 as SQIVND (reference sequence). Here the CDR3 DNA reads TGTGCCAGTAGTAGATTGGGGGCTCCCACTGAAGCTTTCTTT. This sequence encodes CASSRLGAPTEAFF.